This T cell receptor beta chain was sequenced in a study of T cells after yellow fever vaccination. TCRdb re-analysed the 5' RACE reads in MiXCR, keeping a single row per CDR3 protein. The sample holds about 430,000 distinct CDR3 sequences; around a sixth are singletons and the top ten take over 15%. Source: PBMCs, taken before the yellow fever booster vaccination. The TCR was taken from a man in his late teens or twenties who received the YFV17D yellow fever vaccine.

The CDR3 reads CASSLLGTGLYRETQYF. Here the CDR3 DNA reads TGCGCCAGCAGCTTGCTCGGGACAGGACTTTACCGAGAGACCCAGTACTTC. J is TRBJ2-5 and V is TRBV5-1, with TRBD1 matching 8 bases. In germline, CDR1 is SGHRS, CDR2 YFSETQ. V trimming: 1 base; J trimming: 4 bases; junction bases outside the gene matches: 12. This CDR3 region has 17 residues.